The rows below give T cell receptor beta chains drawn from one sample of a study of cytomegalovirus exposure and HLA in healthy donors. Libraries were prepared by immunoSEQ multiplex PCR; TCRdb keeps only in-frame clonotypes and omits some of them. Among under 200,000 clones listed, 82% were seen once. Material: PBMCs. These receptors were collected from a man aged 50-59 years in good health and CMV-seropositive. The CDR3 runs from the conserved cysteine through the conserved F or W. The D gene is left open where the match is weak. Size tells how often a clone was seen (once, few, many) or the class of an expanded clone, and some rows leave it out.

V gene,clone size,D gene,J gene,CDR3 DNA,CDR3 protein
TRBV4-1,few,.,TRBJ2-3,TGCGCCAGCAGCCGAGGACTCCCGGGGAGCACAGATACGCAGTATTTT,CASSRGLPGSTDTQYF
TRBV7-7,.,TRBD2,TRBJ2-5,TGTGCTAGCAGCTTAGTTCTAGCGGGGCAAGAGACCCAGTACTTC,CASSLVLAGQETQYF
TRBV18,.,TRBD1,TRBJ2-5,TGTGCCAGCTCACCACAAGGACAGGGGGTTCAAGAGACCCAGTACTTC,CASSPQGQGVQETQYF
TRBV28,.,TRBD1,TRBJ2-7,TGTGCCAGCAGTCCGGGACAGGGGGTTCTTTACGAGCAGTACTTC,CASSPGQGVLYEQYF
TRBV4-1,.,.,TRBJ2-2,TGCGCCAGCAGGCAACCATTGGACAGGAACACCGGGGAGCTGTTTTTT,CASRQPLDRNTGELFF
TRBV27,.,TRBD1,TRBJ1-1,TGTGCCAGCAGTTTATCCACAGGGGGGTTGACTGAAGCTTTCTTT,CASSLSTGGLTEAFF
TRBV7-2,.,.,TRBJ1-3,TGTGCCAGCAGCTTAGTAGAATCTGGAAACACCATATATTTT,CASSLVESGNTIYF
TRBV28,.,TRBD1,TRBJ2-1,TGTGCCAGCAGTCCTCCGGGACAGGGGTCTCGCAATGAGCAGTTCTTC,CASSPPGQGSRNEQFF
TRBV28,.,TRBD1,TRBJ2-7,TGTGCCAGCCTCACATCGGGACAGACCTACGAGCAATACTTC,CASLTSGQTYEQYF
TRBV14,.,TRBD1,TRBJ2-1,TGTGCCAGCAGCCAAGGACAGGGGGTATACAATGAGCAGTTCTTC,CASSQGQGVYNEQFF
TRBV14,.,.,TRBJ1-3,TGTGCCAGCAGCCAAGACGGTGACTCTGGAAACACCATATATTTT,CASSQDGDSGNTIYF
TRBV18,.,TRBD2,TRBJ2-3,TGTGCCAGCTCACCCCTACTAGCGGCCACAGATACGCAGTATTTT,CASSPLLAATDTQYF
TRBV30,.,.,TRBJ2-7,TGTGCCTGGAGCCCAGGGGGGACAAACTACTACGAGCAGTACTTC,CAWSPGGTNYYEQYF
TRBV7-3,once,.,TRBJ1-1,TGTGCCAGCAGGAAGACGTCTGGAGCGAACACTGAAGCTTTCTTT,CASRKTSGANTEAFF
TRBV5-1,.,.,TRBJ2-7,TGCGCCAGCAGCTATGGGATAAATAGCGGATACGAGCAGTACTTC,CASSYGINSGYEQYF
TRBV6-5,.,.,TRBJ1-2,TGTGCCAGCAGTTACTTCGTCCGGGGGGCGAGGACCTTC,CASSYFVRGARTF